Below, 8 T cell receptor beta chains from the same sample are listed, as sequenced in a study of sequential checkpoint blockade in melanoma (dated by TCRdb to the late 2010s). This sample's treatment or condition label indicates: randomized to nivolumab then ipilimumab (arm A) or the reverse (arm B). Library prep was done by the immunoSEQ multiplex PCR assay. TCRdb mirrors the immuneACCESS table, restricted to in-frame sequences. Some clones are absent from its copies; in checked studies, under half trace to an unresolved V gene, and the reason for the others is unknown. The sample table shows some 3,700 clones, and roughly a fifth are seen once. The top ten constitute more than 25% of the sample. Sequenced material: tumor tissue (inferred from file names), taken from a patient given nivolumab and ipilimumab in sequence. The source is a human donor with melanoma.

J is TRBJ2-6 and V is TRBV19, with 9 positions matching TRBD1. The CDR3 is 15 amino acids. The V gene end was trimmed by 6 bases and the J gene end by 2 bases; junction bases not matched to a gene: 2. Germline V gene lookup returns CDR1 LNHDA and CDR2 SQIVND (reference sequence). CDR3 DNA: TGTGCCAGTAGGAGACAGGGGGCTGGGGCCAACGTCCTGACTTTC. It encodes CASRRQGAGANVLTF.

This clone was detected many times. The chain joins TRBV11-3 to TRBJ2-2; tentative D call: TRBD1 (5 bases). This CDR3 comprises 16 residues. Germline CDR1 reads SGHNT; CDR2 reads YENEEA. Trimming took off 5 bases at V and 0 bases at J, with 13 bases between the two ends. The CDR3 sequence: CASSPTVLANTGELFF. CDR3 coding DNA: TGTGCCAGCAGCCCGACAGTTCTCGCGAACACCGGGGAGCTGTTTTTT.

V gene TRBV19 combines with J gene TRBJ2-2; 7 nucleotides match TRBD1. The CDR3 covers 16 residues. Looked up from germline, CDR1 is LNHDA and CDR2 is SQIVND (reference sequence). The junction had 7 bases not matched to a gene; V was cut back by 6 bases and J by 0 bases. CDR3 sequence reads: CASRGTAFSNTGELFF. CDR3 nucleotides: TGTGCCAGTAGAGGGACAGCTTTCTCGAACACCGGGGAGCTGTTTTTT.

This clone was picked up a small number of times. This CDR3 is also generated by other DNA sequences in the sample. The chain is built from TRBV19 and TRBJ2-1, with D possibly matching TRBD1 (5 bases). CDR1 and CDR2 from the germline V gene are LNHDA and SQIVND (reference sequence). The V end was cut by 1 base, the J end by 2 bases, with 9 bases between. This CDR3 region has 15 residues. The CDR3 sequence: CASSIVQGPYNEQFF. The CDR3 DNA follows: TGTGCCAGTAGTATAGTCCAGGGTCCCTACAATGAGCAGTTCTTC. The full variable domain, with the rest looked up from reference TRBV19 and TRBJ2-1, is DGGITQSPKYLFRKEGQNVTLSCEQNLNHDAMYWYRQDPGQGLRLIYYSQIVNDFQKGDIAEGYSVSREKKESFPLTVTSAQKNPTAFYLCASSIVQGPYNEQFFGPGTRLTVL.

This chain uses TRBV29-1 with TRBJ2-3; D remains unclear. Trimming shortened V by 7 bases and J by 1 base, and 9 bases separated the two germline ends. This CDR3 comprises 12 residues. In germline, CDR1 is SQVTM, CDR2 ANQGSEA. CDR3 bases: TGCAGCGGTGAGGTAGGCACAGATACGCAGTATTTT. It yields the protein CSGEVGTDTQYF.

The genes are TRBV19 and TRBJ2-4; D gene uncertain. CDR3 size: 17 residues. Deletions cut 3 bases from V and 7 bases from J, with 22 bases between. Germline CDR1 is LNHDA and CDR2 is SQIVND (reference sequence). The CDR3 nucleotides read TGTGCCAGTAGTATCCGGTCATCTGGCGAGCACCGGAACATTCAGTACTTC. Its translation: CASSIRSSGEHRNIQYF.

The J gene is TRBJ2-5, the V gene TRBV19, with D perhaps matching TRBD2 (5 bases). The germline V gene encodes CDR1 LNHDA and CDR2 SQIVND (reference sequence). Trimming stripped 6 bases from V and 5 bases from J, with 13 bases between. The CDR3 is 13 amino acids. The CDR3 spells CASSPEGYETQYF. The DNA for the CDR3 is TGTGCCAGTAGCCCTGAGGGCTACGAGACCCAGTACTTC.

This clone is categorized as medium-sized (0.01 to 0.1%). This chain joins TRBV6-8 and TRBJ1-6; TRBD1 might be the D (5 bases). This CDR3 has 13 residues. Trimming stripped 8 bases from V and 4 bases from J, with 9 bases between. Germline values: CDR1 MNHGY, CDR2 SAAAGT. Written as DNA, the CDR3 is TGTGCCAGCTCAGGGTTTTATAATTCACCCCTCCACTTT. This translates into CASSGFYNSPLHF.